These 20 T cell receptor beta chains came from one sample sequenced in a study of beta chain features in type 1 diabetes. Overall study results and limits: The study found moderately but significantly shorter TCRB CDR3s in all four CD4+ subsets of Type 1 diabetes patients.

Expressed TCRB transcripts got sequenced, as all isolated RNA was reverse transcribed. Measured with immunoSEQ multiplex PCR; TCRdb has only the in-frame clones, and not every one. The data show 300,000 to 350,000 clones, roughly 12% seen once. No cognate antigen is known for these TCRs. Sequencing was performed on naive CD4+ T cells from blood. The receptor set was obtained from a woman aged 18-29 years with type 1 diabetes.

This clone was counted only a few times. The CDR3 coding sequence is TGTGCCGTGGTAGGGGGATCCTACGAGCAGTACTTC. Translation: CAVVGGSYEQYF. The chain is built from TRBV30 and TRBJ2-7; D is perhaps TRBD1 (6 bases). In germline, CDR1 is GTSNPN, CDR2 SVGIG (reference sequence). The V gene lost 8 bases and the J gene lost 1 base, with 12 bases spanning the gap. The CDR3 is 12 residues long.

This clone came up a few times. V usage is TRBV2 and J usage is TRBJ1-1, with 8 bases lining up with TRBD1. The J segment lost 4 bases and the V segment lost 4 bases, leaving 8 bases of the junction unmatched. The CDR3 is 15 residues long. The germline CDR1 and CDR2 sequences are SNHLY and FYNNEI. The CDR3 DNA sequence: TGTGCCAGCAGTGGCAGGACAGGGCTGGGCACTGAAGCTTTCTTT. Translating gives CASSGRTGLGTEAFF.

This clone was observed a handful of times. The genes are TRBV30 and TRBJ1-5; a possible D gene is TRBD1 (6 bases). CDR1 GTSNPN and CDR2 SVGIG come from the germline V gene (reference sequence). The CDR3 is 12 residues long. V shed 1 base and J shed 5 bases, with 6 bases lying between them. The CDR3 coding sequence is TGTGCCTGGAGTGGGACAGATCAGCCCCAGCATTTT. This gives the protein CAWSGTDQPQHF.

V usage is TRBV7-9 and J usage is TRBJ1-5, with TRBD1 identical over 9 bases. This CDR3 spans 15 amino acids. Germline CDR1 SEHNR, CDR2 FQNEAQ (reference sequence). V shed 5 bases and J 3 bases; nucleotides not matched to a gene: 5. DNA of the CDR3: TGTGCCAGCAGCCGGACAGGGGCGGACAATCAGCCCCAGCATTTT. Protein product: CASSRTGADNQPQHF.

This clone has just a few counts. The genes are TRBV28 and TRBJ2-7, with 8 bases that match TRBD2. CDR3 length: 16 residues. Trimming at V came to 2 bases and at J to 0 bases, leaving 6 bases not matched to a gene. Germline CDR1 reads MDHEN; CDR2 reads SYDVKM. In DNA, the CDR3 is TGTGCCAGCAGTTTACTTCCGGGAGGGGGCTCCTACGAGCAGTACTTC. Protein sequence: CASSLLPGGGSYEQYF. Full variable domain (rest looked up from reference TRBV28 and TRBJ2-7): DVKVTQSSRYLVKRTGEKVFLECVQDMDHENMFWYRQDPGLGLRLIYFSYDVKMKEKGDIPEGYSVSREKKERFSLILESASTNQTSMYLCASSLLPGGGSYEQYFGPGTRLTVT.

V and J are TRBV6-5 and TRBJ2-3, with 10 bases fitting TRBD2. Trimming at V came to 8 bases and at J to 3 bases, leaving 5 bases not matched to a gene. This CDR3 is built from 14 residues. Germline CDR1 reads MNHEY; CDR2 reads SVGAGI. The DNA of the CDR3 is TGTGCCAGCTCGACGGGACTAGCGACAGATACGCAGTATTTT. This codes for CASSTGLATDTQYF.

This chain connects TRBV15 to TRBJ2-7; D is perhaps TRBD1 (6 bases). In germline, CDR1 is LNHNV, CDR2 YYDKDF (reference sequence). V lost 0 bases to trimming and J lost 7 bases, with 16 bases between them. This CDR3 has 15 residues. CDR3 loop: CATSRDDTGFSEQYF. CDR3 nucleotides: TGTGCCACCAGCAGAGATGATACAGGGTTCTCAGAGCAGTACTTC.

This clone was counted a few times. The chain couples TRBV5-1 to TRBJ2-1, with 10 nucleotides matching TRBD2. The CDR3 is 16 amino acids. Germline lookup yields CDR1 SGHRS and CDR2 YFSETQ. V shed 2 bases and J 6 bases; nucleotides not matched to a gene: 8. This chain's CDR3 is CASSFLAGGGGNEQFF. CDR3 coding DNA: TGCGCCAGCAGCTTTTTAGCGGGAGGAGGTGGCAATGAGCAGTTCTTC.

V usage is TRBV6-1 and J usage is TRBJ2-7; 10 nucleotides agree with TRBD1. The CDR3 is 13 residues long. Germline assignment: CDR1 MNHNS and CDR2 SASEGT. Germline trimming cut 7 bases from V and 5 bases from J; bases unmatched to any gene: 5. For the CDR3, the DNA is TGTGCCAGCATCCCGGGACAGGGGAACGAGCAGTACTTC. It yields the protein CASIPGQGNEQYF.

The V and J genes are TRBV30 and TRBJ2-1, with 14 bases identical to TRBD2. This CDR3 has 15 residues. CDR1 and CDR2 from the germline V gene are GTSNPN and SVGIG (reference sequence). V gave up 2 bases and J gave up 8 bases; unmatched junction bases: 5. The chain's CDR3 is CAWSLTSGRVDEQFF. CDR3 DNA: TGTGCCTGGAGTTTGACTAGCGGGAGGGTCGATGAGCAGTTCTTC.

The rearrangement uses TRBV5-1 and TRBJ2-5; 13 bases match TRBD2. Looked up from germline, CDR1 is SGHRS and CDR2 is YFSETQ. This CDR3 contains 17 residues. J lost 14 bases, V lost 4 bases, and 20 bases had no gene match. This CDR3 reads CASSRTSGGPPGLRIYF. The CDR3 DNA reads as TGCGCCAGCAGCCGGACTAGCGGGGGACCCCCGGGCCTTAGAATCTACTTC.

The rearrangement uses TRBV5-6 and TRBJ2-5; tentative D call: TRBD1 (5 bases). Trimming left V 0 bases short and J 1 base short, with 7 bases between. Germline-derived CDR1 and CDR2 are SGHDT and YYEEEE. The CDR3 contains 14 residues. The CDR3 region has the DNA TGTGCCAGCAGCTTGGTACAGGCCCAAGAGACCCAGTACTTC. This sequence encodes CASSLVQAQETQYF.

CDR3 in DNA: TGTGCCAGTACCCCGGGGTATTTGAACACCGGGGAGCTGTTTTTT. Translation: CASTPGYLNTGELFF. The gene calls are TRBV19 and TRBJ2-2; tentative D call: TRBD2 (5 bases). CDR1 and CDR2 (germline): LNHDA, SQIVND (reference sequence). This CDR3 region has 15 residues. Trimming took off 7 bases at V and 1 base at J, with 13 bases between the two ends.

This clone was observed a handful of times. The chain has TRBV14 and TRBJ2-3, with 10 bases lining up with TRBD1. The ends lost 0 bases at V and 5 bases at J; junction bases unmatched: 2. The CDR3 is 15 residues long. Germline V lookup: CDR1 SGHDN, CDR2 FVKESK. The CDR3, as DNA: TGTGCCAGCAGCCAAGATCGGGACAGGGGAGATACGCAGTATTTT. It is translated as CASSQDRDRGDTQYF.

This clone has just a few counts. The chain recombines TRBV5-1 with TRBJ2-2; D might be TRBD2 (5 bases). The germline CDR1 and CDR2 sequences are SGHRS and YFSETQ. Trimming pared 0 bases from V and 4 bases from J, leaving 10 bases between. This CDR3 has 15 residues. The CDR3 is CASSLDSSFTGELFF. The CDR3 DNA reads TGCGCCAGCAGCTTGGATTCTAGCTTCACCGGGGAGCTGTTTTTT.

The chain has TRBV5-6 and TRBJ2-7; 7 bases are shared with TRBD2. J lost 5 bases, V lost 0 bases, and 11 bases had no gene match. Germline values: CDR1 SGHDT, CDR2 YYEEEE. CDR3 length equals 16 residues. The CDR3, as DNA: TGTGCCAGCAGCTTGGCCAAACGACTAGCTGGGCACGAGCAGTACGTC. Encoded protein: CASSLAKRLAGHEQYV.

Details on this clone: The junction departs from germline at one end; a sequencing error may be responsible. J is TRBJ1-1 and V is TRBV18; tentatively, D is TRBD1 (6 bases). CDR1 is KGHSH, CDR2 LQKENI, per germline. The CDR3 runs to 15 residues. CDR3 loop: CASSPRTELNTEAFF. CDR3 in DNA: TGTGCCAGCTCGCCACGGACAGAGTTGAACACTGAAGCTTTCTTT. Full variable domain (remainder filled in from reference TRBV18 and TRBJ1-1): NAGVMQNPRHLVRRRGQEARLRCSPMKGHSHVYWYRQLPEEGLKFMVYLQKENIIDESGMPKERFSAEFPKEGPSILRIQQVVRGDSAAYFCASSPRTELNTEAFFGQGTRLTVV.

This clone was counted between two and nine times. The rearrangement uses TRBV9 and TRBJ2-1, with 7 positions matching TRBD2. The V segment lost 3 bases and the J segment 7 bases; nucleotides outside the gene matches: 10. Germline V gene data show CDR1 as SGDLS and CDR2 as YYNGEE. CDR3 length equals 15 residues. CDR3 nucleotides: TGTGCCAGCAGCGCGGGGAGGGCAGGTTTGAATGAGCAGTTCTTC. Translated, it gives CASSAGRAGLNEQFF.

This clone was picked up a small number of times. The chain joins TRBV7-9 to TRBJ2-3; D is undetermined. The CDR3 length is 14 residues. Germline V gene lookup returns CDR1 SEHNR and CDR2 FQNEAQ (reference sequence). V was shortened by 2 bases and J by 2 bases, with 8 bases between the two germline ends. In DNA, the CDR3 is TGTGCCAGCAGCTTAATTCTATACACAGATACGCAGTATTTT. As protein: CASSLILYTDTQYF.

The table lists this clone with a few counts. Germline and junction disagree at one end, which may indicate a read error. The J gene is TRBJ2-1, the V gene TRBV7-2; 14 bases agree with TRBD2. Per the germline V gene, CDR1 is SGHTA and CDR2 is FQGNSA. The CDR3 is 13 residues long. The CDR3 here is CASSFGTSGGRVF. In nucleotides, the CDR3 is TGTGCCAGCAGCTTCGGGACTAGCGGGGGCAGGGTCTTC.